Presented here are 8 T cell receptor beta chains from one specimen sequenced in a study of brain T cells in children with intractable seizures (dated by TCRdb to about 2021). Sample time point, as interpreted from the label and publication: resected brain tissue, or blood drawn just prior to surgery. The library was produced with the immunoSEQ multiplex PCR assay. This is the immuneACCESS table as TCRdb keeps it, with only in-frame sequences that have V and J called. A part of the clones is gone; compared with another copy, unresolved V genes explain less than half, and the rest is unexplained. A total of 75,000 to 80,000 clones appear in this sample, around 93% of them only once. The top ten constitute over 1.5% of the sample. Sequenced material: peripheral blood, taken at surgery. The source is a boy less than two years old with tuberous sclerosis and intractable seizures.

The V and J genes are TRBV28 and TRBJ2-2; 7 positions match TRBD2. The trim removed 4 bases at V and 4 bases at J, leaving 6 bases unmatched. The CDR3 is 15 amino acids. Germline V gives CDR1 MDHEN, CDR2 SYDVKM. This chain's CDR3 is CASSSFGGSTGELFF. In nucleotides, the CDR3 is TGTGCCAGCAGTTCTTTCGGGGGGAGCACCGGGGAGCTGTTTTTT. Together with reference TRBV28 and TRBJ2-2, the CDR3 gives the full variable domain: DVKVTQSSRYLVKRTGEKVFLECVQDMDHENMFWYRQDPGLGLRLIYFSYDVKMKEKGDIPEGYSVSREKKERFSLILESASTNQTSMYLCASSSFGGSTGELFFGEGSRLTVL.

The genes are TRBV6-5 and TRBJ2-1; D remains ambiguous. The CDR3 sequence is 14 residues long. V dropped 6 bases and J dropped 7 bases, with 16 bases sitting between them. Germline assignment: CDR1 MNHEY and CDR2 SVGAGI. The CDR3: CASSPSGGRNEQFF. DNA for the CDR3: TGTGCCAGCAGCCCAAGTGGTGGAAGGAATGAGCAGTTCTTC.

This chain links TRBV23-1 with TRBJ1-4; TRBD1 might be the D (6 bases). TRBV23-1 qualifies as an ORF whose function is uncertain. The CDR3 runs 14 residues. V was pared by 6 bases and J by 4 bases, with 12 bases between. CDR3 nucleotide sequence: TGCGCCAGCAGGATGAAGGGGGGTAATGAAAAACTGTTTTTT. Its protein is CASRMKGGNEKLFF.

The J gene is TRBJ2-2, the V gene TRBV12-3 or TRBV12-4, with unresolved D. The CDR3 extends over 12 amino acids. V gave up 8 bases and J gave up 6 bases, with 10 bases separating them. The CDR3 loop reads CASSTESGELFF. In DNA form, the CDR3 reads TGTGCCAGCTCGACGGAATCCGGGGAGCTGTTTTTT.

The chain combines TRBV13 with TRBJ2-1; 7 nucleotides agree with TRBD2. Germline loops: CDR1 PRHDT, CDR2 FYEKMQ (reference sequence). The CDR3 has 17 residues. V was clipped by 3 bases and J by 7 bases; unmatched bases: 15. CDR3 coding DNA: TGTGCCAGCAGCTTGAGCCCAGGTGCGGGAGTGTTGAATGAGCAGTTCTTC. It is translated as CASSLSPGAGVLNEQFF.

This chain connects TRBV5-1 to TRBJ2-5, with D possibly TRBD1 on 5 matching bases. Germline V gives CDR1 SGHRS, CDR2 YFSETQ. Between the trimmed V and J ends, which lost 0 bases and 0 bases, there was a span of 9 bases. The CDR3 loop spans 15 amino acids. The CDR3 region has the DNA TGCGCCAGCAGCTTGGAGACAGAGTACCAAGAGACCCAGTACTTC. It is translated as CASSLETEYQETQYF. The full variable domain, rest sourced from reference TRBV5-1 and TRBJ2-5, is KAGVTQTPRYLIKTRGQQVTLSCSPISGHRSVSWYQQTPGQGLQFLFEYFSETQRNKGNFPGRFSGRQFSNSRSEMNVSTLELGDSALYLCASSLETEYQETQYFGPGTRLLVL.

The chain joins TRBV19 to TRBJ2-3, with D possibly TRBD2 on 6 matching bases. The length of the CDR3 is 15 residues. Germline V gives CDR1 LNHDA, CDR2 SQIVND (reference sequence). V was trimmed by 5 bases and J by 4 bases, leaving 16 bases between them. The CDR3 sequence: CASSETRSDADTQYF. The DNA of the CDR3 is TGTGCCAGTAGTGAGACTAGGTCTGATGCAGATACGCAGTATTTT.

V is TRBV30 and J is TRBJ1-2; D not resolved. V lost 0 bases, J lost 3 bases, and 2 bases lay in between. CDR1 is GTSNPN and CDR2 is SVGIG in the germline V gene (reference sequence). This CDR3 comprises 11 residues. CDR3 nucleotide sequence: TGTGCCTGGAGTGTACACTATGGCTACACCTTC. Encoded protein: CAWSVHYGYTF.